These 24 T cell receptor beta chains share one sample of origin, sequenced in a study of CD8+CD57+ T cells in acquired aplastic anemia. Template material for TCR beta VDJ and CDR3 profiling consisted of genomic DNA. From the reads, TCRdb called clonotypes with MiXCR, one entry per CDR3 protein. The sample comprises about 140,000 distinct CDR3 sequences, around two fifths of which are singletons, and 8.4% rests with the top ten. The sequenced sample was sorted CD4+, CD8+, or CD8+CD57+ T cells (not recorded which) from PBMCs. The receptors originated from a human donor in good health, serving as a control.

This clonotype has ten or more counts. CDR3 DNA sequence: TGTGCCAGCAGAGTGGAGGCAGCCGGTGAAAAACTGTTTTTT. Residues: CASRVEAAGEKLFF. The rearrangement uses TRBV11-2 and TRBJ1-4; D not resolved. The CDR3 spans 14 residues. V was cut by 6 bases and J by 7 bases, with 15 bases left in between. Germline V lookup: CDR1 SGHAT, CDR2 FQNNGV.

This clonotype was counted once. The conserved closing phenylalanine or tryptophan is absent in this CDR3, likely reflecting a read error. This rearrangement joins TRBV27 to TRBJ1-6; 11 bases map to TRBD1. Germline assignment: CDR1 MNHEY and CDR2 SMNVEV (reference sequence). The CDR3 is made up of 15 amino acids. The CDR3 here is CARSPGTGGGSPLHS. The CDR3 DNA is TGTGCCCGCAGTCCCGGGACAGGGGGAGGGTCACCCCTCCACTCT.

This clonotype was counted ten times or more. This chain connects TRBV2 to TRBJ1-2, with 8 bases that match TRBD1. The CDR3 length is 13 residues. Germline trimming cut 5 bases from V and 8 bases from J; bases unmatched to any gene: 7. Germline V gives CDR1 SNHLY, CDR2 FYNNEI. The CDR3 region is CASSPQGDVGYTF. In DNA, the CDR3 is TGTGCCAGCAGTCCACAGGGGGATGTGGGCTACACCTTC.

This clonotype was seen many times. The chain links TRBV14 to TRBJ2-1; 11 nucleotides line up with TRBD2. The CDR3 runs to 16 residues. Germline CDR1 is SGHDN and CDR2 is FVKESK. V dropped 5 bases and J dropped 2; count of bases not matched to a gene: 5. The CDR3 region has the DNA TGTGCCAGCAGCTCGGGACTAGCGGACGCCTACAATGAGCAGTTCTTC. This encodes CASSSGLADAYNEQFF.

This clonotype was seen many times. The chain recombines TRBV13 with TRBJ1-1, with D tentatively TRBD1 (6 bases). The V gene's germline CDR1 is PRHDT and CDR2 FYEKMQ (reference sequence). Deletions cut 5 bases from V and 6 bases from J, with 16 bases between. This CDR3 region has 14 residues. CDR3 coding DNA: TGTGCCAGCAGCCCGTTACAGGGAATGTCTGAAGCTTTCTTT. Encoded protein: CASSPLQGMSEAFF.

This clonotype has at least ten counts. CDR3 residues: CASSPLRLGPMDEQFF. For the CDR3, the DNA is TGTGCCAGCAGCCCTCTGAGACTAGGCCCTATGGATGAGCAGTTCTTC. The J gene is TRBJ2-1, the V gene TRBV11-2; D is perhaps TRBD2 (6 bases). CDR3 size: 16 residues. V shed 5 bases and J shed 8 bases, with 22 bases lying between them. CDR1 is SGHAT and CDR2 is FQNNGV in the germline V gene.

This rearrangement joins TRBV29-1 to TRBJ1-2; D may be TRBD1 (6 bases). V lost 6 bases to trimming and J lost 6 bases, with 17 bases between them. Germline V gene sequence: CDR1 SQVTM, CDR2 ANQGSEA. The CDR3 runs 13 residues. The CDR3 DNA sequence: TGCAGCGTCCGTAGGGGACAATATGATGGCTACACCTTC. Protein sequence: CSVRRGQYDGYTF.

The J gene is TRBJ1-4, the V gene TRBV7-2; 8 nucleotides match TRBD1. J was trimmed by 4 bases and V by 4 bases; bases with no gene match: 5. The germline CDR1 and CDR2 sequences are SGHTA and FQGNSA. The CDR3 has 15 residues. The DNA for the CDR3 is TGTGCCAGCAGCTCAATTGACAGGGGTAATGAAAAACTGTTTTTT. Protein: CASSSIDRGNEKLFF.

CDR3 sequence reads: CASSSFGTVHGYTF. CDR3 nucleotides: TGTGCCAGCAGCTCTTTTGGGACAGTTCATGGCTACACCTTC. The rearrangement joins TRBV28 to TRBJ1-2; 7 bases agree with TRBD1. V shed 6 bases, J shed 6 bases, and the junction held 10 bases outside the gene matches. This CDR3 region has 14 residues. Germline lookup yields CDR1 MDHEN and CDR2 SYDVKM.

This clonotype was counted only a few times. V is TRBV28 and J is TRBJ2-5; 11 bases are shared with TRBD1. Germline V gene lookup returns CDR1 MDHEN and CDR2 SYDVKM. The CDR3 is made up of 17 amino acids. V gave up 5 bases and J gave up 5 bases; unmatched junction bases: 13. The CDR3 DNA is TGTGCCAGCAGTCCCTACGGGAGGACAGGGGGCGGCGAGACCCAGTACTTC. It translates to CASSPYGRTGGGETQYF.

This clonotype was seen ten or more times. The CDR3 loop reads CAWRDYDSPLHF. DNA of the CDR3: TGTGCCTGGAGGGACTATGACTCACCCCTCCACTTT. The chain couples TRBV30 to TRBJ1-6; unclear D gene. Germline CDR1 and CDR2: GTSNPN and SVGIG (reference sequence). Trimming cost V 3 bases and J 10 bases, with 10 bases left between them. The CDR3 consists of 12 residues. The full variable domain, with the rest looked up from reference TRBV30 and TRBJ1-6, is SQTIHQWPATLVQPVGSPLSLECTVEGTSNPNLYWYRQAAGRGLQLLFYSVGIGQISSEVPQNLSASRPQDRQFILSSKKLLLSDSGFYLCAWRDYDSPLHFGNGTRLTVT.

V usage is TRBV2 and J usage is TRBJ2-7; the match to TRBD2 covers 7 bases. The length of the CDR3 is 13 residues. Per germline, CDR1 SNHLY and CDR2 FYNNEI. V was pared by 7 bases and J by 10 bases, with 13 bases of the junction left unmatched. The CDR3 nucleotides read TGTGCCAGCATGGGGGGGGACCCCCGTCACCAGTACTTC. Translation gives CASMGGDPRHQYF.

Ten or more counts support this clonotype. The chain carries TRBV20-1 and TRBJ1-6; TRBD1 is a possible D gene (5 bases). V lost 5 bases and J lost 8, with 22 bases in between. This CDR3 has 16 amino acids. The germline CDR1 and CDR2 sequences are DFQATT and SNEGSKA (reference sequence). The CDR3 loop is CSAYPPGRGLDSPLHF. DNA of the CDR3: TGCAGTGCTTACCCCCCGGGACGGGGCCTTGATTCACCCCTCCACTTT.

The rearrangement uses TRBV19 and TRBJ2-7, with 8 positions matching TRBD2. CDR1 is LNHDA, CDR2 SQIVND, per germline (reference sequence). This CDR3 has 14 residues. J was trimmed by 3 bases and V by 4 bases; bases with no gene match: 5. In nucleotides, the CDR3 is TGTGCCAGTAGTACAAGCGGGGGATTCTACGAGCAGTACTTC. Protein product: CASSTSGGFYEQYF.

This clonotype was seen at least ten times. The CDR3 reads CSARDQRILSDEQYF. CDR3 nucleotides: TGCAGTGCTAGAGATCAGAGGATTCTCTCGGACGAGCAGTACTTC. The rearrangement uses TRBV20-1 and TRBJ2-7; unclear D gene. CDR1 is DFQATT, CDR2 SNEGSKA, per germline (reference sequence). The CDR3 loop spans 15 amino acids. V was clipped by 0 bases and J by 5 bases, with 17 bases between them.

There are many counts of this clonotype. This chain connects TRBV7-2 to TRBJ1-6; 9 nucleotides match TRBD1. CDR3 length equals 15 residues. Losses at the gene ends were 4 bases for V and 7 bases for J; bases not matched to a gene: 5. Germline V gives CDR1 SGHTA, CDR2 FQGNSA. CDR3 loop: CASSSYRGQNSPLHF. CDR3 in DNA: TGTGCCAGCAGCTCATACAGGGGGCAAAATTCACCCCTCCACTTT.

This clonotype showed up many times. CDR3 region: CASSILGLAGSLEQFF. The CDR3 nucleotides read TGTGCCAGTAGTATTTTGGGACTAGCGGGGTCTCTTGAGCAGTTCTTC. The V call is TRBV19, the J call TRBJ2-1, with TRBD2 matching 13 bases. CDR1 LNHDA and CDR2 SQIVND come from the germline V gene (reference sequence). The CDR3 is made up of 16 amino acids. V was pared by 3 bases and J by 9 bases, with 8 bases of the junction left unmatched. Complete variable domain (other parts from reference TRBV19 and TRBJ2-1): DGGITQSPKYLFRKEGQNVTLSCEQNLNHDAMYWYRQDPGQGLRLIYYSQIVNDFQKGDIAEGYSVSREKKESFPLTVTSAQKNPTAFYLCASSILGLAGSLEQFFGPGTRLTVL.

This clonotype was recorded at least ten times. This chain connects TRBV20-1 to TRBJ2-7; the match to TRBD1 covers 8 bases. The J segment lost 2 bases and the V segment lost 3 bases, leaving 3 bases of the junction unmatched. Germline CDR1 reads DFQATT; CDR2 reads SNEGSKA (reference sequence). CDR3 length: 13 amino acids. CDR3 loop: CSASGQGPYEQYF. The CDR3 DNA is TGCAGTGCTAGTGGACAGGGTCCCTACGAGCAGTACTTC.

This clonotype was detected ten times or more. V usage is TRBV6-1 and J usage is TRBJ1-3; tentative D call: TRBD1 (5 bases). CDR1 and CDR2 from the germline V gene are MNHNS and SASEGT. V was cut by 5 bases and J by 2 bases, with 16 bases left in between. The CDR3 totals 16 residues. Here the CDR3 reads CASSPTGDWAGNTIYF. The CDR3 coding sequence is TGTGCCAGCAGTCCGACGGGGGATTGGGCTGGAAACACCATATATTTT.

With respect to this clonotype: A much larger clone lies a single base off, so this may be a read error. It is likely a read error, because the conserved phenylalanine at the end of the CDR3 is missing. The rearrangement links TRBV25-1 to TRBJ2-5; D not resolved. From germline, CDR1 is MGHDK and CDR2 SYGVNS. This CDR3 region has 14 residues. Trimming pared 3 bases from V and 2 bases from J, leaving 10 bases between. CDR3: CASSDLNRQETQYL. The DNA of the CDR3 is TGTGCCAGCAGTGACCTAAACAGACAAGAGACCCAGTACCTC.

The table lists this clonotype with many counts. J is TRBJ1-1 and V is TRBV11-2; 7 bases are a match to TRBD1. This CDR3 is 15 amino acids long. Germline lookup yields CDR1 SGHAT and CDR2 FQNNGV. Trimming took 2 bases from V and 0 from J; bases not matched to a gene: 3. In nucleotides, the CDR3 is TGTGCCAGCAGCTTAACGGACAGGCTGAACACTGAAGCTTTCTTT. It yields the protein CASSLTDRLNTEAFF. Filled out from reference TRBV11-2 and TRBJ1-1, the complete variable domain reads EAGVAQSPRYKIIEKRQSVAFWCNPISGHATLYWYQQILGQGPKLLIQFQNNGVVDDSQLPKDRFSAERLKGVDSTLKIQPAKLEDSAVYLCASSLTDRLNTEAFFGQGTRLTVV.

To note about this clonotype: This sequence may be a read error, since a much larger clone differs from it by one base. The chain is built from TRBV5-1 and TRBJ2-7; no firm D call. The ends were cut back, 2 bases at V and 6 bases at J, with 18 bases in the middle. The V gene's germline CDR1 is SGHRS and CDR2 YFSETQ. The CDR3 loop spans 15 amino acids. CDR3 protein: CASSLTIGAAGEQYF. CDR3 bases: TGCGCCAGCAGCTTAACGATTGGAGCTGCTGGCGAGCAGTACTTC.

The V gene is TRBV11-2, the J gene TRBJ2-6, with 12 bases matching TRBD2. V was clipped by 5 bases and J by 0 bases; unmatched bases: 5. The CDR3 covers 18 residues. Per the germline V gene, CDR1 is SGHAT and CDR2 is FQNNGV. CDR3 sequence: CASSHGLAGYSGANVLTF. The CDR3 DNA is TGTGCCAGCAGCCACGGACTAGCGGGGTACTCTGGGGCCAACGTCCTGACTTTC.

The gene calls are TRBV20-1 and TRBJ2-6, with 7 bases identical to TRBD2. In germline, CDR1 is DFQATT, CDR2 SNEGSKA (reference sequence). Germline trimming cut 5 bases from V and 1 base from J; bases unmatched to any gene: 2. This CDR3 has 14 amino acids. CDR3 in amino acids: CSADSGSGANVLTF. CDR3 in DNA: TGCAGTGCTGATAGCGGGTCTGGGGCCAACGTCCTGACTTTC.